The sequence of this T cell receptor (beta chain) was determined in a study of blood T cells in healthy people across ages. Study-wide results and caveats: Possibly, changes in expanded clonotypes were confounded because donor CMV status was unknown. Investigators treated diversity estimates from one million T cells as underestimates.

Note on this clonotype: The target antigen is unknown. The junction differs from germline at one of its ends, possibly a read error.

Germline V gene sequence: CDR1 SNHLY, CDR2 FYNNEI. The CDR3 extends over 13 amino acids. Sample-barcoded 5' priming and a J-beta primer mix drove a second PCR of roughly 6 to 12 cycles. TCRdb fed the 5' RACE reads into MiXCR, producing one record per CDR3 protein. The repertoire includes approximately 960,000 distinct CDR3 sequences, about 27% of them detected once, and 10% sits in the top ten. This sample also belongs to another study, concerning T cells of mothers and their children. That paper adds: Sequencing got over 10 million TCR beta CDR3 reads from each mother and approximately 3 million from each child.

The clonotype originates from a woman between 40 and 50 years old in good health. This chain connects TRBV2 to TRBJ1-1; D call uncertain. The specimen was blood. The CDR3 reads CASRAGWNTGAFF. The DNA of the CDR3 is TGTGCCAGCAGAGCGGGGTGGAACACTGGAGCTTTCTTT.